One sample yielded the 8 T cell receptor beta chains listed below, sequenced in a study of T cell responses to AZD1222 COVID-19 vaccine. The method was immunoSEQ multiplex PCR; TCRdb's version includes in-frame clones alone and lacks a portion of them. The data hold 150,000 to 200,000 clones, with 85% to 95% observed a single time. The sample was peripheral blood, taken on day 0 of AZD1222 vaccination. These receptors originate from an adult in good health.

The rearrangement uses TRBV7-3 and TRBJ1-1, with TRBD1 as a possible D gene (5 bases). Trimming removed 2 bases from V and 7 bases from J, with 11 bases in between. CDR3 length: 13 amino acids. Germline values: CDR1 SGHTA, CDR2 FQGTGA. DNA of the CDR3: TGTGCCAGCAGCTTATCGGGGCGCGGTGAAGCTTTCTTT. This translates into CASSLSGRGEAFF. The entire variable domain, with the rest obtained from reference TRBV7-3 and TRBJ1-1, is as follows: GAGVSQTPSNKVTEKGKYVELRCDPISGHTALYWYRQSLGQGPEFLIYFQGTGAADDSGLPNDRFFAVRPEGSVSTLKIQRTERGDSAVYLCASSLSGRGEAFFGQGTRLTVV.

In its sample, this clone was seen once. This rearrangement joins TRBV9 to TRBJ2-1; tentatively, D is TRBD2 (6 bases). The CDR3 contains 13 residues. CDR1 is SGDLS, CDR2 YYNGEE, per germline. The V end was cut by 5 bases, the J end by 8 bases, with 14 bases between. The CDR3 protein is CASRVGGEDEQFF. The CDR3 DNA reads TGTGCCAGCAGAGTCGGAGGGGAGGATGAGCAGTTCTTC.

In this sample, this clone turned up a few times. CDR3 residues: CASSSLRGWEQYF. In DNA, the CDR3 is TGTGCCAGCAGCTCCCTGAGGGGGTGGGAGCAGTACTTC. The genes are TRBV11-2 and TRBJ2-7, with D perhaps matching TRBD1 (6 bases). The V gene's germline CDR1 is SGHAT and CDR2 FQNNGV. V shed 4 bases and J shed 7 bases, with 14 bases lying between them. CDR3 size: 13 residues.

The J gene is TRBJ2-7, the V gene TRBV27; TRBD2 might be the D (5 bases). The germline V and J ends were trimmed by 2 bases and 7 bases, with 12 bases remaining between them. CDR1 and CDR2 from the germline V gene are MNHEY and SMNVEV (reference sequence). CDR3 size: 13 residues. As DNA, the CDR3 is TGTGCCAGCAGTTTAGCCGGGATGCGGGAGCAGTACTTC. It is translated as CASSLAGMREQYF.

V gene TRBV6-5 combines with J gene TRBJ1-2; 7 nucleotides match TRBD1. Germline assignment: CDR1 MNHEY and CDR2 SVGAGI. The ends lost 2 bases at V and 4 bases at J; junction bases unmatched: 4. CDR3 length: 14 residues. As DNA, the CDR3 is TGTGCCAGCAGTTACGCAACAGGGGCCTATGGCTACACCTTC. This translates into CASSYATGAYGYTF.

The rearrangement joins TRBV2 to TRBJ1-5; tentative D call: TRBD1 (5 bases). Trimming removed 6 bases at V and 2 bases at J, with 8 bases between. CDR3 size: 13 residues. Germline CDR1 is SNHLY and CDR2 is FYNNEI. CDR3 region: CASSEQGNQPQHF. The CDR3 DNA reads TGTGCCAGCAGCGAACAGGGCAATCAGCCCCAGCATTTT.

This rearrangement joins TRBV5-4 to TRBJ2-5; D possibly matches TRBD1 or TRBD2 (5 bases each). Trimming shortened V by 1 base and J by 2 bases, and 9 bases separated the two germline ends. This CDR3 has 14 residues. Germline CDR1 is SGHNT and CDR2 is YYREEE (reference sequence). CDR3 sequence: CASSLRDGQETQYF. CDR3 nucleotides: TGTGCCAGCAGCTTGCGGGACGGACAAGAGACCCAGTACTTC.

Notes on this clone: Other DNA sequences in this sample translate to the same CDR3. The chain is built from TRBV2 and TRBJ1-5, with D maybe TRBD1 (5 bases). Germline V gives CDR1 SNHLY, CDR2 FYNNEI. V lost 6 bases, J lost 3 bases, and 12 bases lay in between. The length of the CDR3 is 14 residues. The chain's CDR3 is CASRDPGSNQPQHF. The CDR3 region has the DNA TGTGCCAGCAGGGACCCAGGGTCCAATCAGCCCCAGCATTTT.